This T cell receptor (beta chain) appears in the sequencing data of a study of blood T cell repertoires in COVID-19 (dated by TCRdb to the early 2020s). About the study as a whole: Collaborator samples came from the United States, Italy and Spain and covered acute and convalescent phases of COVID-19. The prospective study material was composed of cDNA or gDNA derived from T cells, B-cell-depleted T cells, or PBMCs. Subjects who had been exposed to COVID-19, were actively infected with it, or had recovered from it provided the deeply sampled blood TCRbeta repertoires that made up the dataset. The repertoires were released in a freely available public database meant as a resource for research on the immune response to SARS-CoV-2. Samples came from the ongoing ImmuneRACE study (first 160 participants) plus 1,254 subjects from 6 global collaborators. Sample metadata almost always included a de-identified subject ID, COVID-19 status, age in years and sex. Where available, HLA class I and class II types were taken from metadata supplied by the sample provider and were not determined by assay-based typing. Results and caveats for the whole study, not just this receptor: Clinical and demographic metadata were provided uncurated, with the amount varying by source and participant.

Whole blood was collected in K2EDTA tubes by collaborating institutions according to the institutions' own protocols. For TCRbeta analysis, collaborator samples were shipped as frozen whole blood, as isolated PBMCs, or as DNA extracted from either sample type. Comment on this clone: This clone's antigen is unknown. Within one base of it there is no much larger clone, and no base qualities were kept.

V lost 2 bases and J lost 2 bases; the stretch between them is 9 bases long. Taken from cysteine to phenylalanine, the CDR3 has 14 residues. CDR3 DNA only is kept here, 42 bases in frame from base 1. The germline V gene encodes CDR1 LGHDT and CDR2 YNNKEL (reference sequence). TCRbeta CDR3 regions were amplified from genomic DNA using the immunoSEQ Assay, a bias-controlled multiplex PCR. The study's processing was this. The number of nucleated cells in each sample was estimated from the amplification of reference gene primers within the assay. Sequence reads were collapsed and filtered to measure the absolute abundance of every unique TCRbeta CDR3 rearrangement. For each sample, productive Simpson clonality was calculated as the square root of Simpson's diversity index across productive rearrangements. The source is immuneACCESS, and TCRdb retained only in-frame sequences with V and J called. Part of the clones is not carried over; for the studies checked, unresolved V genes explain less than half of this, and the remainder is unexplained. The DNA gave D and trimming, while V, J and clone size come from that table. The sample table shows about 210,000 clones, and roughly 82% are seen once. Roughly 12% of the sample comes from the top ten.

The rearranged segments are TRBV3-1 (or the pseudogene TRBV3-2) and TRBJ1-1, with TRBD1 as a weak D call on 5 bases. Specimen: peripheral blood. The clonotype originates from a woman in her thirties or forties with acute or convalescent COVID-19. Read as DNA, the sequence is TGTGCCAGCAGCCAACCAGGGTTCAACACTGAAGCTTTCTTT. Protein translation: CASSQPGFNTEAFF.